A selection of T cell receptor beta chains follows, all from one sample in a study of blood T cells in healthy people across ages. TCRdb reanalysed the 5' RACE reads using MiXCR and keeps one entry per CDR3 protein. The profile shows around 820,000 distinct CDR3 sequences, about 25% of them singletons. This sample also belongs to another study, concerning T cells of mothers and their children.

The specimen sequenced was blood. These receptors were obtained from a boy aged 10-17 years in good health. CDR3s include the opening cysteine and the closing phenylalanine or tryptophan. The D gene is left open where the match is weak. Clone size, where shown, is once, few, many, or a class for clones that have expanded.

>-|TRBJ2-3|-|TRBV12-5
CASGPGLTTDTQYF
TGTGCTAGTGGTCCGGGACTTACCACAGATACGCAGTATTTT
>few|TRBJ2-7|TRBD1|TRBV29-1
CSVITGQVNSYEQYF
TGCAGCGTCATCACCGGACAGGTAAACTCCTACGAGCAGTACTTC
>-|TRBJ1-1|-|TRBV6-5
CASSYSSPGGATEAFF
TGTGCCAGCAGTTACTCCTCACCGGGGGGAGCCACTGAAGCTTTCTTT
>few|TRBJ2-1|TRBD2|TRBV29-1
CSVEEGTSAYNEQFF
TGCAGCGTTGAAGAGGGGACTAGTGCGTACAATGAGCAGTTCTTC
>once|TRBJ2-7|TRBD2|TRBV19
CASSIEGLAAEQYF
TGTGCCAGTAGTATCGAGGGACTAGCCGCCGAGCAGTACTTC
>few|TRBJ1-4|-|TRBV7-9
CASSFSVNEKLFF
TGTGCCAGCAGCTTCAGCGTTAATGAAAAACTGTTTTTT
>-|TRBJ2-2|TRBD1|TRBV7-2
CASSWFTGEAANTGELFF
TGTGCCAGCAGCTGGTTTACAGGGGAAGCCGCGAACACCGGGGAGCTGTTTTTT
>few|TRBJ1-1|-|TRBV29-1
CSGVTGLNTEAFF
TGCAGCGGCGTAACGGGCCTTAACACTGAAGCTTTCTTT
>-|TRBJ2-3|TRBD2|TRBV15
CATSGGGSADTQYF
TGTGCCACCAGTGGCGGGGGATCCGCAGATACGCAGTATTTT
>many|TRBJ2-1|TRBD2|TRBV7-7
CASSLGLAGGDEQFF
TGTGCCAGCAGCCTGGGACTAGCGGGGGGCGATGAGCAGTTCTTC
>-|TRBJ2-5|-|TRBV7-2
CASSLVGAEETQYF
TGTGCCAGCAGCTTAGTAGGGGCTGAAGAGACCCAGTACTTC
>few|TRBJ2-7|TRBD2|TRBV6-6
CASSYSPRGGAYEQYF
TGTGCCAGCAGTTACTCCCCTCGGGGGGGGGCCTACGAGCAGTACTTC
>-|TRBJ2-7|-|TRBV15
CATSNLLGQGAYEQYF
TGTGCCACCAGCAATTTGTTGGGACAAGGGGCATACGAGCAGTACTTC
>-|TRBJ2-7|TRBD1|TRBV30
CAWSVLAGGSYEQYF
TGTGCCTGGAGTGTACTCGCAGGGGGCTCCTACGAGCAGTACTTC
>few|TRBJ2-3|TRBD1|TRBV6-6
CASSYSGTDSTDTQYF
TGTGCCAGCAGTTACTCCGGGACAGATAGCACAGATACGCAGTATTTT
>few|TRBJ1-2|-|TRBV18
CASSPWGGRTYGYTF
TGTGCCAGCTCACCCTGGGGCGGACGAACTTATGGCTACACCTTC
>few|TRBJ2-7|-|TRBV4-3
CASSPTPLDDEQYF
TGCGCCAGCAGCCCCACCCCCCTGGACGACGAGCAGTACTTC
>-|TRBJ2-5|-|TRBV28
CASRPRGWETQYF
TGTGCCAGCAGACCGAGGGGCTGGGAGACCCAGTACTTC
>few|TRBJ2-5|-|TRBV25-1
CASSGILVGRETQYF
TGTGCCAGCAGTGGGATCCTAGTGGGCCGGGAGACCCAGTACTTC
>-|TRBJ2-7|-|TRBV15
CATSGALIGSYEQYF
TGTGCCACCAGCGGAGCACTCATCGGCTCCTACGAGCAGTACTTC
>once|TRBJ2-2|-|TRBV24-1
CATSDLSGELFF
TGTGCCACCAGTGATTTATCCGGGGAGCTGTTTTTT
>-|TRBJ2-7|-|TRBV6-5
CASSYSTGKVAYEQYF
TGTGCCAGCAGTTACTCGACAGGCAAGGTGGCCTACGAGCAGTACTTC